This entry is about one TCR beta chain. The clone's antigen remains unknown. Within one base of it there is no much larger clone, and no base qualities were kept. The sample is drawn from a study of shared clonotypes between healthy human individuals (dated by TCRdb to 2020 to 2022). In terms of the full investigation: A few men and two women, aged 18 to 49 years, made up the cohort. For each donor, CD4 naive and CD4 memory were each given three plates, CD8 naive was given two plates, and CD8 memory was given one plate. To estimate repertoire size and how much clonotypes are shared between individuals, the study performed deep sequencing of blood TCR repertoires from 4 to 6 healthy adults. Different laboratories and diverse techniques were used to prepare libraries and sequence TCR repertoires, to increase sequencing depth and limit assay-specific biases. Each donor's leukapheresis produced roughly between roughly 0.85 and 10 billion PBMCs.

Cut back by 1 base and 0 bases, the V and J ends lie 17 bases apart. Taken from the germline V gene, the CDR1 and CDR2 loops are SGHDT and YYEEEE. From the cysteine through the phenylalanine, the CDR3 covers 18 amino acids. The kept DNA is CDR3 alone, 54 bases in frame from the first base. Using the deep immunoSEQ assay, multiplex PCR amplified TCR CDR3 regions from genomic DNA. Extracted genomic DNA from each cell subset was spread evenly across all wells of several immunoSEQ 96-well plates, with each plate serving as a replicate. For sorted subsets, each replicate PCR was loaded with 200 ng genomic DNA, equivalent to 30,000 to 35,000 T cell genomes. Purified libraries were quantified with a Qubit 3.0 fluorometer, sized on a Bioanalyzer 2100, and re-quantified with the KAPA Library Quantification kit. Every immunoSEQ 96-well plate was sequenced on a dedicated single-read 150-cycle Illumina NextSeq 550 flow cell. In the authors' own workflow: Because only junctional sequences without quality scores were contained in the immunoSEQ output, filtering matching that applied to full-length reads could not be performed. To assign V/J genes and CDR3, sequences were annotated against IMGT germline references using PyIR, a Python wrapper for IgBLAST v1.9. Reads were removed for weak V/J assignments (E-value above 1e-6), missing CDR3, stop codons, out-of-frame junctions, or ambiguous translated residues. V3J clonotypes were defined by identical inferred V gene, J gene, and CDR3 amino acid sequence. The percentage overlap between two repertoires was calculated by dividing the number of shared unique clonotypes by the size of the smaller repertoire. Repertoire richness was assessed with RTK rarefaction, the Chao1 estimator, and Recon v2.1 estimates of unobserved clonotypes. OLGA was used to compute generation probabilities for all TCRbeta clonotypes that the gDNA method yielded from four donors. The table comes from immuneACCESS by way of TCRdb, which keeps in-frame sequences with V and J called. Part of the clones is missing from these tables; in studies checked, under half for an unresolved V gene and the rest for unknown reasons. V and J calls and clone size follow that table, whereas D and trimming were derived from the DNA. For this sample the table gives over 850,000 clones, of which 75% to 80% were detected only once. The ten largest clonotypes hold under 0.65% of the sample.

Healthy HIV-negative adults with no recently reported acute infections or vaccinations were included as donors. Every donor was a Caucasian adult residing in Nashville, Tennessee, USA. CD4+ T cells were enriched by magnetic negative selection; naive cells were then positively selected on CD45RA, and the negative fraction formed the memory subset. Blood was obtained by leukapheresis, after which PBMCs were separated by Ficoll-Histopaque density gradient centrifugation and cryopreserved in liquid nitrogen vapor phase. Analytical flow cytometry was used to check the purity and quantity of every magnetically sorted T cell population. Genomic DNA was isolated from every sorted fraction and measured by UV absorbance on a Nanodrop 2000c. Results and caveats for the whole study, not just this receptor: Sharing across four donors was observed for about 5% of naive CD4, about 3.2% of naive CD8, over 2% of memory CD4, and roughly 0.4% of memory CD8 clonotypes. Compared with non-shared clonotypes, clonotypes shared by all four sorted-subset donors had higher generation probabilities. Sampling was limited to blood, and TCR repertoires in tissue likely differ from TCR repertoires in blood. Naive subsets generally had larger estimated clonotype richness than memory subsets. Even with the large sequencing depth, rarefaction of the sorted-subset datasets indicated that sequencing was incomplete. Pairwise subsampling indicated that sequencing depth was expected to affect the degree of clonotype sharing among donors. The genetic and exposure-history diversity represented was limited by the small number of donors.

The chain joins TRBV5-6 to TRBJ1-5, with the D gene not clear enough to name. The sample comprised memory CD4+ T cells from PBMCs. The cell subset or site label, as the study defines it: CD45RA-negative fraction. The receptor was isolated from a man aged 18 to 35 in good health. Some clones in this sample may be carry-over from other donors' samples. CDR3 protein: CASSLFLQALGSNQPQHF. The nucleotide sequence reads TGTGCCAGCAGCTTGTTTTTGCAGGCACTGGGTAGCAATCAGCCCCAGCATTTT.